The clone carrying this T cell receptor beta chain was detected ten times or more. The data belong to a study of T-cell reconstitution after alpha-beta-depleted transplantation in children. Molecular barcoding with unique molecular identifiers was used for the TCRbeta library. TCRdb re-called the PCR reads with MiXCR, one entry per CDR3 protein. The sample comprises roughly 100,000 distinct CDR3 sequences, 7.5% to 9.5% of which are singletons, and 6.9% rests with the top ten. Germline V gene sequence: CDR1 LGHNA, CDR2 YNFKEQ. With 4 bases removed from V and 8 bases from J, the gap between germline ends came to 21 bases. This CDR3 has 16 residues.

The chain combines TRBV4-2 with TRBJ2-1; no clear D. This clonotype was obtained from a human donor who donated a stem cell graft to a child with congenital amegakaryocytic thrombocytopenia. The sequenced sample was PBMCs from the stem cell graft donor, obtained from the stem cell graft. For the CDR3, the DNA is TGTGCCAGCAGCCTGGAAGGAGTACCCTTGGTCGATGAGCAGTTCTTC. Translated, it gives CASSLEGVPLVDEQFF.